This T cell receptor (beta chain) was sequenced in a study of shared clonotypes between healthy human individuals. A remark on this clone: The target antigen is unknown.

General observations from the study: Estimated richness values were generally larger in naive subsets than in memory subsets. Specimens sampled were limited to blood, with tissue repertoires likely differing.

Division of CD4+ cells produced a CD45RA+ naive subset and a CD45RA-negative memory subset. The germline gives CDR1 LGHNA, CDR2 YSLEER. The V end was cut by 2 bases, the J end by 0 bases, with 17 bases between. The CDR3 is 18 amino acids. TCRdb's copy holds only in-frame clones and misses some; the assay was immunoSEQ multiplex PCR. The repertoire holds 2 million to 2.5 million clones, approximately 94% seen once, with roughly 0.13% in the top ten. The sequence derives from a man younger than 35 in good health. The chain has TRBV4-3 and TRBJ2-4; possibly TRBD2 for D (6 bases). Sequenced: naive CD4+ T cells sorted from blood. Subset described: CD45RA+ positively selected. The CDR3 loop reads CASSQSGEAGLAKNIQYF. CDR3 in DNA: TGCGCCAGCAGCCAATCGGGAGAGGCGGGGCTAGCCAAAAACATTCAGTACTTC.